The 20 T cell receptor beta chains in this list originate from one sample, sequenced in a study of beta chain features in type 1 diabetes. The whole isolated RNA underwent reverse transcription, so sequencing captured expressed TCRB transcripts. Assay: immunoSEQ multiplex PCR; the TCRdb copy retains only in-frame clones and omits some. The sample holds 350,000 to 400,000 clones, more than 12% seen once. The specimen sequenced was naive CD4+ T cells from blood. The receptors shown here come from a woman aged 18-30 years in good health.

This clone showed up just a few times. The CDR3 coding sequence is TGTGCCAGCAGCTTAGGGCGCACGGGGACTAGCATCGCAGATACGCAGTATTTT. Translation gives CASSLGRTGTSIADTQYF. V usage is TRBV7-9 and J usage is TRBJ2-3, with 9 bases aligning to TRBD2. CDR1 is SEHNR and CDR2 is FQNEAQ in the germline V gene (reference sequence). The CDR3 has 18 residues. V trimming: 1 base; J trimming: 4 bases; junction bases outside the gene matches: 12.

This sequence joins TRBV2 and TRBJ2-5; 15 nucleotides match TRBD2. There are 16 residues in the CDR3. V lost 1 base, J lost 5 bases, and 2 bases stayed unmatched. Germline-derived CDR1 and CDR2 are SNHLY and FYNNEI. CDR3 residues: CASSEGTSGRAETQYF. The CDR3 DNA follows: TGTGCCAGCAGTGAAGGGACTAGCGGGAGGGCTGAGACCCAGTACTTC.

This clone was seen more than once but under ten times. The rearrangement uses TRBV7-2 and TRBJ1-2; TRBD1 matches 9 bases. Germline-derived CDR1 and CDR2 are SGHTA and FQGNSA. The junction had 11 bases not matched to a gene; V was cut back by 8 bases and J by 7 bases. This CDR3 has 14 amino acids. The CDR3 loop is CASLGPGQGRGYTF. In DNA form, the CDR3 reads TGTGCCAGCTTGGGCCCGGGACAGGGTCGTGGCTACACCTTC.

The rearrangement links TRBV9 to TRBJ2-1; no definite D call. Germline CDR1 and CDR2: SGDLS and YYNGEE. This CDR3 is built from 17 residues. Trimming took off 0 bases at V and 0 bases at J, with 13 bases between the two ends. The CDR3 loop reads CASSVAVVISSYNEQFF. As DNA, the CDR3 is TGTGCCAGCAGCGTAGCAGTTGTGATAAGCTCCTACAATGAGCAGTTCTTC.

This clone showed up just a few times. This chain joins TRBV9 and TRBJ2-2, with 9 bases that match TRBD1. Germline V gene lookup returns CDR1 SGDLS and CDR2 YYNGEE. This CDR3 is 15 amino acids long. V lost 2 bases and J lost 4; bases outside the gene matches: 3. This CDR3 reads CASSVRQGGTGELFF. The CDR3 DNA follows: TGTGCCAGCAGCGTGAGACAGGGGGGCACCGGGGAGCTGTTTTTT.

The chain links TRBV6-5 to TRBJ1-2, with D hard to call. Germline V gives CDR1 MNHEY, CDR2 SVGAGI. The CDR3 is 16 amino acids. The ends were cut back, 4 bases at V and 0 bases at J, with 15 bases in the middle. For the CDR3, the DNA is TGTGCCAGCAGTTCAGCCCCGGGAACATCTAACTATGGCTACACCTTC. It codes for CASSSAPGTSNYGYTF.

This clone was recorded a few times. The V and J genes are TRBV6-1 and TRBJ2-3; tentatively, D is TRBD1 (5 bases). Germline CDR1 MNHNS, CDR2 SASEGT. With 4 bases removed from V and 6 bases from J, the gap between germline ends came to 14 bases. The length of the CDR3 is 14 residues. CDR3 amino acids: CASSVRAQWDTQYF. CDR3 bases: TGTGCCAGCAGTGTCAGGGCTCAATGGGATACGCAGTATTTT.

This clone was seen more than once but under ten times. The V call is TRBV7-9, the J call TRBJ1-3; D is perhaps TRBD1 (5 bases). CDR1 SEHNR and CDR2 FQNEAQ come from the germline V gene (reference sequence). This CDR3 is built from 14 residues. V lost 5 bases and J lost 4, with 12 bases in between. CDR3 loop: CASSHRQSGNTIYF. In DNA form, the CDR3 reads TGTGCCAGCAGCCACAGACAGTCCGGAAACACCATATATTTT.

The sample holds a few counts of this clone. V is TRBV30 and J is TRBJ1-5, with TRBD1 as a possible D gene (5 bases). V lost 3 bases, J lost 1 base, and 7 bases lay in between. The CDR3 contains 13 residues. Germline values: CDR1 GTSNPN, CDR2 SVGIG (reference sequence). The CDR3 loop reads CAWSRQSNQPQHF. The CDR3 DNA sequence: TGTGCCTGGAGCCGACAGAGCAATCAGCCCCAGCATTTT.

This clone showed up just a few times. The chain has TRBV29-1 and TRBJ1-1, with D possibly being TRBD1 (5 bases). The CDR3 sequence is 10 residues long. Trimming took 8 bases from V and 4 from J, leaving 8 bases between them. Germline V gives CDR1 SQVTM, CDR2 ANQGSEA. The CDR3 region has the DNA TGCAGCCCTGGGGCCACTGAAGCTTTCTTT. Its protein product is CSPGATEAFF.

Only a few counts were recorded for this clone. The chain carries TRBV29-1 and TRBJ2-1; a possible D gene is TRBD1 (6 bases). V was clipped by 6 bases and J by 10 bases, with 25 bases between them. CDR3 length equals 15 residues. Germline V lookup: CDR1 SQVTM, CDR2 ANQGSEA. The CDR3 here is CSVVAPAQGTHEQFF. CDR3 nucleotide sequence: TGCAGCGTCGTGGCACCCGCCCAGGGGACACACGAGCAGTTCTTC.

This rearrangement joins TRBV28 to TRBJ2-7, with 8 positions matching TRBD2. Trimming cost V 6 bases and J 0 bases; bases outside gene matches: 7. This CDR3 region has 15 residues. The germline CDR1 and CDR2 sequences are MDHEN and SYDVKM. Here the CDR3 reads CASSVPGGPSYEQYF. In DNA, the CDR3 is TGTGCCAGCAGCGTGCCGGGAGGGCCCTCCTACGAGCAGTACTTC.

This chain joins TRBV5-1 and TRBJ1-4; TRBD1 aligns across 8 bases. CDR1 and CDR2 (germline): SGHRS, YFSETQ. The J segment lost 11 bases and the V segment lost 4 bases, leaving 13 bases of the junction unmatched. The CDR3 is 15 amino acids. The CDR3 bases are TGCGCCAGCAGCCCACAACAGGGGGACATTGAGAAACTGTTTTTT. Translating gives CASSPQQGDIEKLFF.

This clone was detected only a few times. The rearrangement joins TRBV7-9 to TRBJ1-4; D is unresolved. The CDR3 has 13 amino acids. CDR1 SEHNR and CDR2 FQNEAQ come from the germline V gene (reference sequence). V dropped 5 bases and J dropped 6 bases, with 10 bases sitting between them. CDR3 nucleotide sequence: TGTGCCAGCAGCCCCCTGGCAGATGAAAAACTGTTTTTT. Encoded protein: CASSPLADEKLFF.

The gene calls are TRBV7-2 and TRBJ2-1, with a tentative D call TRBD2 (5 bases). The germline gives CDR1 SGHTA, CDR2 FQGNSA. Trimming shortened V by 1 base and J by 10 bases, and 17 bases separated the two germline ends. The CDR3 sequence is 15 residues long. The CDR3 DNA follows: TGTGCCAGCAGCTTAGGGGAGACTCCTCGAAGCGAGCAGTTCTTC. As protein: CASSLGETPRSEQFF.

The chain uses TRBV6-6 and TRBJ2-1, with TRBD1 matching over 8 bases. This CDR3 contains 14 residues. Germline V CDR1 and CDR2: MNHNY, SVGAGI (reference sequence). J was trimmed by 9 bases and V by 5 bases; bases with no gene match: 9. CDR3 sequence (DNA): TGTGCCAGCAGTAAGGGACAGGTTCGGCCTGAGCAGTTCTTC. It codes for CASSKGQVRPEQFF.

Here the CDR3 reads CASSLASGSWYEQYF. DNA of the CDR3: TGTGCCAGCAGCTTGGCTAGCGGGAGTTGGTACGAGCAGTACTTC. The chain has TRBV7-2 and TRBJ2-7; TRBD2 matches 10 bases. The junction had 6 bases not matched to a gene; V was cut back by 3 bases and J by 4 bases. The CDR3 has 15 residues. Looked up from germline, CDR1 is SGHTA and CDR2 is FQGNSA.

The chain combines TRBV6-5 with TRBJ2-2; the D gene is possibly TRBD1 (5 bases). Between the trimmed V and J ends, which lost 0 bases and 6 bases, there was a span of 11 bases. Germline CDR1 reads MNHEY; CDR2 reads SVGAGI. The CDR3 length is 15 residues. CDR3 nucleotide sequence: TGTGCCAGCAGTTACTCAAATCTAGGGGCCGGGGAGCTGTTTTTT. Residues: CASSYSNLGAGELFF.

This clone was picked up a small number of times. The rearrangement links TRBV5-1 to TRBJ2-5; 7 bases align to TRBD2. The end of the DNA fits TRBJ2-7 better, so the J call may be wrong. Germline lookup yields CDR1 SGHRS and CDR2 YFSETQ. This CDR3 is 15 amino acids long. The CDR3 DNA sequence: TGCGCCAGCAGCTTGGCGGGACTATCCTCCTACGAGCAGTACTTC. Protein: CASSLAGLSSYEQYF.

This clone appeared a few times. V gene TRBV7-3 combines with J gene TRBJ2-1, with D maybe TRBD1 (6 bases). V was pared by 3 bases and J by 0 bases, with 9 bases between. CDR1 and CDR2 (germline): SGHTA, FQGTGA. The CDR3 covers 15 residues. The CDR3 region is CASSLTGTSYNEQFF. CDR3 coding DNA: TGTGCCAGCAGCTTGACAGGCACCTCCTACAATGAGCAGTTCTTC.